What follows are 3 T cell receptor beta chains derived from one specimen sequenced in a study of tissue T cells after allogeneic stem cell transplantation. Repertoires were generated with immunoSEQ multiplex PCR, while TCRdb's copy carries only in-frame clones and drops some. The sample holds some 47,000 clones, approximately 70% seen once. Sequencing input: sorted cells pooled from one or two spleens. Receptors were obtained from a pool of C57BL/6 mice in good health.

This clone was recorded a few times. The germline and genes are mouse ones. From the germline J gene comes the end of the CDR3, since the read stops 1 residue before it. The chain recombines TRBV16 with TRBJ1-4; a possible D gene is TRBD1 (5 bases). Per germline, CDR1 SGHSA and CDR2 FRNQAP. Trimming stripped 5 bases from V and 3 bases from J, with 10 bases between. The CDR3 length is 14 residues. CDR3 protein: CASSPGLPNERLFF. The CDR3 DNA, read in part, is TGTGCAAGCAGCCCGGGACTACCCAACGAAAGATTATTT.

Concerning this clone itself: The listed genes are named as in mouse. With the read ending 1 residue before the CDR3 end, the germline J gene is used to fill in that end. The genes are TRBV13-2 and TRBJ1-3; D uncertain. CDR3 length equals 14 residues. V lost 3 bases and J 0 bases, leaving 7 bases between the germline ends. The germline gives CDR1 NNHNN, CDR2 SYGAGS (reference sequence). CDR3 sequence: CASGGRVSGNTLYF. The sequenced part of the CDR3 DNA is TGTGCCAGCGGTGGGCGGGTTTCTGGAAATACGCTCTAT.

With respect to this clone: Gene labels here are mouse ones. From the germline J gene comes the end of the CDR3, since the read stops 1 residue before it. The V gene is TRBV4, the J gene TRBJ2-7, with TRBD1 identical over 11 bases. The CDR3 is 13 amino acids. CDR1 and CDR2 from the germline V gene are LGHDT and YNNKQL (reference sequence). J gave up 6 bases and V 5 bases, and 3 bases lay outside the gene matches. CDR3 bases read: TGTGCCAGCAGCCTCGGGACAGGGGGTGAACAGTAC. This sequence encodes CASSLGTGGEQY. The whole CDR3 sequence is CASSLGTGGEQYF.